The 10 T cell receptor beta chains below come from one sample, sequenced in a study of T cells in Graves' hyperthyroidism and ophthalmopathy. Amplified TCR beta CDR3 regions derived from RNA transcripts. TCR CDR3 underwent first-round RT-PCR with the HTBI primer set. Each CDR3 protein is one row after TCRdb ran MiXCR on the multiplex PCR reads. The sample shows roughly 400,000 distinct CDR3 sequences, over 13% of them seen only once. The specimen sequenced was blood. The receptors were gathered from a man in his fifties with Graves' ophthalmopathy.

This clonotype was seen ten or more times. This rearrangement joins TRBV7-9 to TRBJ2-1; D unclear. The CDR3 is 14 amino acids. Germline V lookup: CDR1 SEHNR, CDR2 FQNEAQ (reference sequence). V lost 2 bases, J lost 1 base, and 6 bases lay in between. The CDR3 sequence: CASSLNGSYNEQFF. The DNA of the CDR3 is TGTGCCAGCAGCTTAAACGGATCCTACAATGAGCAGTTCTTC.

This sequence joins TRBV7-2 and TRBJ2-2; maybe TRBD2 (5 bases). The V end lost 5 bases, the J end lost 6 bases, and 25 bases lay between the germline ends. The CDR3 is made up of 18 amino acids. Per germline, CDR1 SGHTA and CDR2 FQGNSA. DNA for the CDR3: TGTGCCAGCAGCATCCACAAGAGCAGGAGGAACCTGCCCGGGGAGCTGTTTTTT. Encoded protein: CASSIHKSRRNLPGELFF.

This clonotype was detected a few times. V and J are TRBV4-1 and TRBJ1-1, with 10 bases aligning to TRBD1. This CDR3 is 15 amino acids long. Germline values: CDR1 MGHRA, CDR2 YSYEKL. The J segment lost 4 bases and the V segment lost 11 bases, leaving 13 bases of the junction unmatched. The CDR3, as DNA: TGCGCCTGCCGGGTTGATAGGGACAGGGGCACTGAAGCTTTCTTT. The encoded protein is CACRVDRDRGTEAFF.

The sample holds many counts of this clonotype. This chain links TRBV2 with TRBJ2-7, with D perhaps assigned TRBD1 or TRBD2 (5 bases each). CDR3 length: 15 residues. The ends were cut back, 2 bases at V and 4 bases at J, with 15 bases in the middle. Germline loops: CDR1 SNHLY, CDR2 FYNNEI. The CDR3 DNA follows: TGTGCCAGCAGTGAATCCCCGGTTGGGGGATACGAGCAGTACTTC. Its translation is CASSESPVGGYEQYF.

J is TRBJ2-3 and V is TRBV12-3 or TRBV12-4; 8 positions agree with TRBD2. This CDR3 comprises 15 residues. Trimming took 6 bases from V and 2 from J; bases not matched to a gene: 7. For the CDR3, the DNA is TGTGCCAGCAGCCAGACTAGCGCCAACACAGATACGCAGTATTTT. Protein: CASSQTSANTDTQYF.

This clonotype was seen at least ten times. In DNA form, the CDR3 reads TGTGCCAGTAGTATCGAGAGGGGGGGAACCTACGAGCAGTACTTC. Protein sequence: CASSIERGGTYEQYF. The J gene is TRBJ2-7, the V gene TRBV19; a possible D gene is TRBD2 (7 bases). The V end lost 3 bases, the J end lost 2 bases, and 14 bases lay between the germline ends. The CDR3 has 15 residues. Germline V gene data show CDR1 as LNHDA and CDR2 as SQIVND (reference sequence).

The rearrangement joins TRBV14 to TRBJ2-7, with a tentative D call TRBD2 (8 bases). Per germline, CDR1 SGHDN and CDR2 FVKESK. The ends were cut back, 1 base at V and 2 bases at J, with 24 bases in the middle. The CDR3 sequence is 19 residues long. The DNA for the CDR3 is TGTGCCAGCAGCCAAGCGCCAGGGGGTTACTTCGGGAGGGCCTACGAGCAGTACTTC. It is translated as CASSQAPGGYFGRAYEQYF. The full variable domain, rest sourced from reference TRBV14 and TRBJ2-7, is EAGVTQFPSHSVIEKGQTVTLRCDPISGHDNLYWYRRVMGKEIKFLLHFVKESKQDESGMPNNRFLAERTGGTYSTLKVQPAELEDSGVYFCASSQAPGGYFGRAYEQYFGPGTRLTVT.

V usage is TRBV28 and J usage is TRBJ2-5; 10 positions match TRBD1. The J segment lost 7 bases and the V segment lost 7 bases, leaving 9 bases of the junction unmatched. There are 14 residues in the CDR3. Germline lookup yields CDR1 MDHEN and CDR2 SYDVKM. The CDR3 loop reads CASIPTGGVGTQYF. As DNA, the CDR3 is TGTGCCAGCATACCGACAGGGGGCGTGGGGACCCAGTACTTC.

V usage is TRBV11-2 and J usage is TRBJ2-3; 11 bases fit TRBD2. V gave up 5 bases and J gave up 6 bases; unmatched junction bases: 7. This CDR3 has 15 residues. Germline V gives CDR1 SGHAT, CDR2 FQNNGV. CDR3 DNA sequence: TGTGCCAGCAGCCCGGGGGCTAGCGGGAGGGATACGCAGTATTTT. Protein: CASSPGASGRDTQYF.

In regard to this clonotype: A clone one base away is much larger, so this may be a read error. The V and J genes are TRBV5-4 and TRBJ1-1; D is unresolved. Germline CDR1 and CDR2: SGHNT and YYREEE (reference sequence). The CDR3 sequence is 14 residues long. V lost 1 base to trimming and J lost 3 bases, with 10 bases between them. CDR3 DNA: TGTGCCAGCAGCTTGAGGGCTACGTACACTGAAGCTTTCTTT. Translating it yields CASSLRATYTEAFF.